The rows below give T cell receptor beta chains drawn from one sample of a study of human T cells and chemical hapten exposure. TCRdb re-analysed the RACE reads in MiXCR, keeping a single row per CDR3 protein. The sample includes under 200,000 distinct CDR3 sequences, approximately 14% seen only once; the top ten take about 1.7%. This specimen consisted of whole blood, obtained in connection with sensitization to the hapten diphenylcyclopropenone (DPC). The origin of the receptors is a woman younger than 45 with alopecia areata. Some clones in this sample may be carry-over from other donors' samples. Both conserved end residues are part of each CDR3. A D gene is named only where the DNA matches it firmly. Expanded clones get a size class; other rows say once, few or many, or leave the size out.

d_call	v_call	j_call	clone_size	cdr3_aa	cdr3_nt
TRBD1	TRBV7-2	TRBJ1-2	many	CASSLPNWTGRNYGYTF	TGTGCCAGCAGCTTACCGAATTGGACAGGGAGAAACTATGGCTACACCTTC
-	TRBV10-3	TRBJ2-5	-	CAISGGVQETQYF	TGTGCCATCAGTGGCGGGGTCCAAGAGACCCAGTACTTC
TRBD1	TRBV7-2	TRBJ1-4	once	CASSSQGTGDGKLFF	TGTGCCAGCAGCTCACAAGGGACAGGGGACGGAAAACTGTTTTTT
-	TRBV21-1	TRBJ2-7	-	CASSKVTSGNTTYEQYF	TGTGCCAGCAGCAAAGTAACTAGCGGGAATACGACCTACGAGCAGTACTTC
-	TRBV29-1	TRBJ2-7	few	CSVLSGTYEQYF	TGCAGCGTTCTCAGCGGTACCTACGAGCAGTACTTC
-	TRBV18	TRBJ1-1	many	CASSPPVGFNTEAFF	TGTGCCAGCTCACCACCGGTGGGGTTTAACACTGAAGCTTTCTTT
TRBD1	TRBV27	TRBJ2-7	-	CASSLGTGAYEQYF	TGTGCCAGCAGTTTGGGGACAGGGGCCTACGAGCAGTACTTC
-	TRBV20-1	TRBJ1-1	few	CSARETLAPNTEAFF	TGCAGTGCTAGAGAAACTCTAGCCCCGAACACTGAAGCTTTCTTT
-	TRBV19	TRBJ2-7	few	CASSISGHRAISEQYF	TGTGCCAGTAGTATTTCGGGTCACAGGGCCATCTCCGAGCAGTACTTC
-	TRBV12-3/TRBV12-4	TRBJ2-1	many	CASTLLGGEQFF	TGTGCCAGCACCCTCCTAGGGGGTGAGCAGTTCTTC
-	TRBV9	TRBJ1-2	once	CASSVQGDYGYTF	TGTGCCAGCAGCGTACAGGGTGACTATGGCTACACCTTC
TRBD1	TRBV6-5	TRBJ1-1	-	CASKGQGSEAFF	TGTGCCAGCAAGGGACAGGGTAGTGAAGCTTTCTTT
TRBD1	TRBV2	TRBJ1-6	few	CARNRGMNSPLHF	TGTGCCAGAAACAGGGGGATGAATTCACCCCTCCACTTT
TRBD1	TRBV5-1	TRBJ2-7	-	CASSLESDRATQYF	TGCGCCAGCAGCTTGGAATCAGACAGGGCAACGCAGTACTTC
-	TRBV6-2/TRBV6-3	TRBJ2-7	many	CASSSQGMDDEQYF	TGTGCCAGCAGTTCACAGGGTATGGACGACGAGCAGTACTTC
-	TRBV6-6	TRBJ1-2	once	CASSYHRSYTF	TGTGCCAGCAGTTACCATCGATCCTACACCTTC
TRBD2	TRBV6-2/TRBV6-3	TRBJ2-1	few	CASSLIAGGYNEQFF	TGTGCCAGCAGTTTAATAGCGGGGGGCTACAATGAGCAGTTCTTC
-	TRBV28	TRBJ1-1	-	CASSFNRATEAFF	TGTGCCAGCAGTTTCAACAGGGCCACTGAAGCTTTCTTT
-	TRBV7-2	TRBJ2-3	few	CASSLLGLTDTQYF	TGTGCCAGCAGCTTACTCGGGCTCACAGATACGCAGTATTTT
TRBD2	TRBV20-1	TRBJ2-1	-	CSSGTSGYNEQFF	TGCAGCTCCGGGACTAGCGGTTACAATGAGCAGTTCTTC
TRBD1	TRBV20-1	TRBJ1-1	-	CSARGEGQGVMNTEAFF	TGCAGTGCTAGAGGTGAGGGACAGGGGGTGATGAACACTGAAGCTTTCTTT
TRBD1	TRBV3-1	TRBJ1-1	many	CASRKGTGNTEAFF	TGTGCCAGCAGAAAAGGGACAGGGAACACTGAAGCTTTCTTT
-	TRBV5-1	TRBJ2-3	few	CASRGVGTTDTQYF	TGCGCCAGCAGGGGGGTCGGGACCACAGATACGCAGTATTTT
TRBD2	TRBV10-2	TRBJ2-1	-	CASKVAGSNEQFF	TGCGCCAGCAAGGTAGCGGGAAGCAATGAGCAGTTCTTC
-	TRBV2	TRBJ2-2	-	CASKLTTTGELFF	TGTGCCAGCAAACTCACTACGACCGGGGAGCTGTTTTTT